This T cell receptor beta chain was documented in a study of blood T cell repertoires in COVID-19. At the level of the study: Some COVID-19 samples were acute and others convalescent; all came from the United States, Italy and Spain. Sample material is recorded as cDNA or gDNA derived from T cells, B-cell-depleted T cells, or PBMCs.

Trimming removed 6 bases at V and 4 bases at J, with 9 bases between. The CDR3 is 12 amino acids. Germline V gene data show CDR1 as MNHEY and CDR2 as SVGAGI. Authors' analysis steps: For nucleated cells, counts were estimated from reference gene primer amplification. Profiled with immunoSEQ multiplex PCR; TCRdb holds only in-frame clones, not every one. For V, J and clone size, that table is used; D and trimming come from the DNA. This table has a few hundred thousand clones, about 82% appearing once. The sequenced sample was peripheral blood. This TCR came from a man aged 50 or older with active or convalescent COVID-19. The chain joins TRBV6-5 to TRBJ1-2; tentative D call: TRBD1 (5 bases). The CDR3 DNA sequence: TGTGCCAGCAGACACCAGGGCTATGGCTACACCTTC. Translation: CASRHQGYGYTF.